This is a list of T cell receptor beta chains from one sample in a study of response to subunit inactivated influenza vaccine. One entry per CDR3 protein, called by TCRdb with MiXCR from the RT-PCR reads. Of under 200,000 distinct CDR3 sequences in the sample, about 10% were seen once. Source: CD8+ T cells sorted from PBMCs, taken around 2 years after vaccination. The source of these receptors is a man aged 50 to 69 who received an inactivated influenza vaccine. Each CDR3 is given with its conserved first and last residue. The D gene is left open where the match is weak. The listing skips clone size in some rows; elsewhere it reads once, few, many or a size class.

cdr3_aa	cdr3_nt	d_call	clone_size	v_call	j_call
CASSSDSSVQYF	TGTGCCAGCAGCTCGGACTCCTCCGTCCAGTACTTC	.	few	TRBV7-6	TRBJ2-5
CSARDRRGTGSGNTIYF	TGCAGTGCTAGAGATAGGAGGGGGACAGGGAGTGGAAACACCATATATTTT	TRBD1	few	TRBV20-1	TRBJ1-3
CASSLRTDNEKLFF	TGTGCCAGCAGCTTAAGGACAGATAATGAAAAACTGTTTTTT	.	few	TRBV7-9	TRBJ1-4
CASSHATSGYYNEQFF	TGTGCCAGCAGCCACGCAACTAGCGGGTACTACAATGAGCAGTTCTTC	TRBD2	few	TRBV4-2	TRBJ2-1
CASSWGTSGTQYF	TGTGCCAGCAGCTGGGGGACTAGCGGGACTCAGTACTTC	TRBD2	.	TRBV5-6	TRBJ2-7
CASSLWSGNEQYF	TGCGCCAGCAGCTTGTGGTCAGGGAACGAGCAGTACTTC	.	many	TRBV5-1	TRBJ2-7
CASSQGTGYNEQFF	TGCGCCAGCAGCCAAGGGACTGGATACAATGAGCAGTTCTTC	.	few	TRBV4-3	TRBJ2-1
CASSFSGGTEAFF	TGTGCCAGCAGTTTTTCGGGGGGCACTGAAGCTTTCTTT	.	many	TRBV28	TRBJ1-1
CAWSVLGGAYEQYF	TGTGCCTGGAGTGTACTGGGGGGGGCTTACGAGCAGTACTTC	.	.	TRBV30	TRBJ2-7
CASSPGTGTGAYVLTF	TGTGCCAGCAGCCCAGGGACAGGGACTGGGGCCTACGTCCTGACTTTC	TRBD1	once	TRBV7-9	TRBJ2-6
CASSKASGTVRF	TGTGCCAGCAGCAAGGCCTCCGGGACGGTGAGATTC	.	few	TRBV21-1	TRBJ2-7
CASSQAGTGRDVLTF	TGTGCCAGCAGCCAAGCTGGTACAGGGAGGGACGTCCTGACTTTC	.	.	TRBV3-1	TRBJ2-6
CASQGLAEPTDTQYF	TGTGCCAGCCAGGGACTAGCGGAGCCCACAGATACGCAGTATTTT	TRBD2	few	TRBV27	TRBJ2-3